Presented here are 7 T cell receptor beta chains from one specimen sequenced in a study of T cell repertoires in cytomegalovirus infection (dated by TCRdb to the late 2010s). TCRdb records Illumina HiSeq 1500 as the sequencer. TCRdb itself trimmed the public reads at Q25 with fastp, ran MiXCR and retained productive beta chains. Here each entry gathers all rows of one CDR3 protein and keeps the most common genes and DNA. In all, the sample holds approximately 500,000 distinct CDR3 sequences, and 16% of those were seen once. The ten largest clones capture under 30% of the sample. Sequenced: CD8+ T cells from PBMCs. Receptor source: a human donor in good health (CMV status not recorded). Some clones in this sample may be carry-over from other donors' samples.

There are many counts of this clonotype. This chain joins TRBV7-2 and TRBJ1-5, with 10 bases identical to TRBD1. The CDR3 loop spans 17 amino acids. CDR1 and CDR2 (germline): SGHTA, FQGNSA. V dropped 0 bases and J dropped 4; count of bases not matched to a gene: 6. The CDR3 here is CASSLAPDRGLNQPQHF. The CDR3 DNA follows: TGTGCCAGCAGCTTAGCACCCGACAGGGGGCTTAATCAGCCCCAGCATTTT.

In its sample, this clonotype was seen many times. This chain joins TRBV6-1 and TRBJ2-3; 9 bases line up with TRBD1. Per the germline V gene, CDR1 is MNHNS and CDR2 is SASEGT. The CDR3 spans 15 residues. V trimming: 7 bases; J trimming: 0 bases; junction bases outside the gene matches: 5. The CDR3 DNA is TGTGCCAGCACTGGGACAGGGCTTAGCACAGATACGCAGTATTTT. This codes for CASTGTGLSTDTQYF.

The gene calls are TRBV19 and TRBJ2-7; tentative D call: TRBD1 (5 bases). Trimming took 7 bases from V and 1 from J, leaving 11 bases between them. CDR1 and CDR2 (germline): LNHDA, SQIVND (reference sequence). The CDR3 is 13 residues long. The CDR3 sequence: CASTPDSSYEQYF. The CDR3, as DNA: TGTGCCAGTACCCCAGACAGTTCCTACGAGCAGTACTTC.

This clonotype was seen at least ten times. The rearrangement uses TRBV6-1 and TRBJ2-7, with D perhaps TRBD1 (5 bases). Germline V gene data show CDR1 as MNHNS and CDR2 as SASEGT. Trimming pared 6 bases from V and 5 bases from J, leaving 14 bases between. This CDR3 contains 13 residues. The CDR3 region is CASSGPWGDEQYF. The CDR3 nucleotides read TGTGCCAGCAGCGGCCCTTGGGGCGACGAGCAGTACTTC.

This clonotype was seen ten or more times. V gene TRBV7-2 combines with J gene TRBJ2-1; 13 bases line up with TRBD2. V lost 0 bases and J lost 5; bases outside the gene matches: 7. Looked up from germline, CDR1 is SGHTA and CDR2 is FQGNSA. The length of the CDR3 is 18 residues. CDR3 nucleotides: TGTGCCAGCAGCTTAGCTACTAGCGGGGGGGCCTATGACAATGAGCAGTTCTTC. Amino acids: CASSLATSGGAYDNEQFF.

There are many counts of this clonotype. The chain is built from TRBV7-9 and TRBJ2-7; D unresolved. The germline CDR1 and CDR2 sequences are SEHNR and FQNEAQ (reference sequence). The CDR3 length is 12 residues. V was shortened by 3 bases and J by 0 bases, with 3 bases between the two germline ends. The CDR3 coding sequence is TGTGCCAGCAGCTTCGACTCCTACGAGCAGTACTTC. Translating it yields CASSFDSYEQYF.

This chain joins TRBV7-9 and TRBJ2-4; D tentatively fits TRBD1 or TRBD2 (5 bases each). CDR1 is SEHNR, CDR2 FQNEAQ, per germline (reference sequence). V lost 5 bases and J 7 bases, leaving 18 bases between the germline ends. The CDR3 contains 15 residues. In DNA form, the CDR3 reads TGTGCCAGCAGCCACCTGGGACGAGAGATCAACATTCAGTACTTC. Translating gives CASSHLGREINIQYF.